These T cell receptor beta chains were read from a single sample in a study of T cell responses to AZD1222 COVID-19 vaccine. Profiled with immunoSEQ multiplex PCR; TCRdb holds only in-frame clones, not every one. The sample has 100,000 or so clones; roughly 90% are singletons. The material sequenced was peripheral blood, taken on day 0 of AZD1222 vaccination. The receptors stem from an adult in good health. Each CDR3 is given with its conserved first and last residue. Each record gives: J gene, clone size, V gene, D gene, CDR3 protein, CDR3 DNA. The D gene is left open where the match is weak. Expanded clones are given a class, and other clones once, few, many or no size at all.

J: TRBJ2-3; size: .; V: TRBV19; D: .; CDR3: CASSSPPGSGTDTQYF; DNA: TGTGCCAGTAGTTCGCCCCCGGGGAGTGGCACAGATACGCAGTATTTT
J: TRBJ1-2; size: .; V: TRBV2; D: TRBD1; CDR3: CASTYGTGTNYGYTF; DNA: TGTGCCAGCACCTACGGGACAGGGACTAACTATGGCTACACCTTC
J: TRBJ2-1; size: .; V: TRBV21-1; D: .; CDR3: CASIPQNEGAPYNEQFF; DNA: TGTGCCAGCATCCCACAGAATGAGGGAGCCCCCTACAATGAGCAGTTCTTC
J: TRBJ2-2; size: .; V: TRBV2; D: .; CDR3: CASTWGAPRAGELFF; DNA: TGTGCCAGTACGTGGGGCGCCCCTCGGGCCGGGGAGCTGTTTTTT
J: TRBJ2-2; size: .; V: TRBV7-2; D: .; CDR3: CASSLVRGSNTGELFF; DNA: TGTGCCAGCAGCTTAGTGAGGGGCTCGAACACCGGGGAGCTGTTTTTT
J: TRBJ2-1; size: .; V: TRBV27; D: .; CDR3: CATKGVAPRVNEQFF; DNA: TGTGCCACCAAAGGAGTAGCGCCGAGAGTAAATGAGCAGTTCTTC
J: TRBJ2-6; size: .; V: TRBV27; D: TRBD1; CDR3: CASNQQGASGANVLTF; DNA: TGTGCCAGCAACCAACAGGGGGCATCTGGGGCCAACGTCCTGACTTTC
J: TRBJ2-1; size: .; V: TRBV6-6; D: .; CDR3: CASTDQGGVEQFF; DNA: TGTGCCAGCACCGACCAAGGAGGGGTAGAGCAGTTCTTC
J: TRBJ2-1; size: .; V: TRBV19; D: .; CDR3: CASSNPRDKYNEQFF; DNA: TGTGCCAGTAGTAATCCCCGGGACAAGTACAATGAGCAGTTCTTC
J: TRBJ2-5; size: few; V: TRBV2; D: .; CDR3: CASSEALGFSHETQYF; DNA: TGTGCCAGCAGTGAAGCGTTGGGGTTTAGCCATGAGACCCAGTACTTC
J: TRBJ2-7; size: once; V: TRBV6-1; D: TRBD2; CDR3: CASSEVSGSSYEQYF; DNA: TGTGCCAGCAGTGAAGTTAGCGGGAGCTCCTACGAGCAGTACTTC
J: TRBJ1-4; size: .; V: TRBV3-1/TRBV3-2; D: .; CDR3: CASSQEGAANEKLFF; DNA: TGTGCCAGCAGCCAAGAGGGGGCGGCTAATGAAAAACTGTTTTTT
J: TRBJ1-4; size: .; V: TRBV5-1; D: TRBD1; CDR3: CASSTGQALTNEKLFF; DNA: TGCGCCAGCAGCACCGGACAGGCCCTGACTAATGAAAAACTGTTTTTT
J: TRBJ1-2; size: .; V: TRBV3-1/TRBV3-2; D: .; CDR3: CASSQDLGVYYGYTF; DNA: TGTGCCAGCAGCCAAGATCTTGGGGTCTACTATGGCTACACCTTC
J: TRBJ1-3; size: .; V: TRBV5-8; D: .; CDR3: CASRRRGTLANTIYF; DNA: TGTGCCAGCAGAAGACGGGGGACCCTCGCAAACACCATATATTTT
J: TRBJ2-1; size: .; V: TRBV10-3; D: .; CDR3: CATSFGNEQFF; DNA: TGTGCCACCTCGTTCGGTAATGAGCAGTTCTTC
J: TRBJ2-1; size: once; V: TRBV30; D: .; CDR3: CAWSLTPSSYNEQFF; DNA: TGTGCCTGGTCACTCACCCCAAGCTCCTACAATGAGCAGTTCTTC
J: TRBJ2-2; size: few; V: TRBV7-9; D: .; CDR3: CASSPGLPGELFF; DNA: TGTGCCAGCAGCCCAGGACTCCCCGGGGAGCTGTTTTTT
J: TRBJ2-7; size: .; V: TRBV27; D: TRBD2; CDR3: CASSMLGAGVYEQYF; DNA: TGTGCCAGCAGTATGTTAGGAGCGGGAGTCTACGAGCAGTACTTC
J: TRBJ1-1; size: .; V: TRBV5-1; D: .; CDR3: CASSGNTGDTEAFF; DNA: TGCGCCAGCAGCGGGAACACGGGGGACACTGAAGCTTTCTTT
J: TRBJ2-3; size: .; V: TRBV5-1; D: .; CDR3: CASSLEGPLTDTQYF; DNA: TGCGCCAGCAGCTTGGAGGGACCTCTCACAGATACGCAGTATTTT
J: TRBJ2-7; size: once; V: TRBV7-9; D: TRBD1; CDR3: CASSLFPWDREGSKEQYF; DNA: TGTGCCAGCAGCTTATTTCCCTGGGACAGGGAAGGAAGTAAAGAGCAGTACTTC
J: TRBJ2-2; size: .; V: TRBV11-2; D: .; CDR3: CASTSFVTGAHTGELFF; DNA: TGTGCCAGCACCTCCTTTGTTACGGGAGCCCACACCGGGGAGCTGTTTTTT
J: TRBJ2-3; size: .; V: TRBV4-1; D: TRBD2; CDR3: CASSQAQPRLAGGSSTDTQYF; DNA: TGCGCCAGCAGCCAAGCCCAACCCCGACTAGCGGGAGGCTCTAGCACAGATACGCAGTATTTT
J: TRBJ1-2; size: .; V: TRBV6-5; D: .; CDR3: CASSYLSGDGYTF; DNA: TGTGCCAGCAGTTACCTGTCGGGTGACGGCTACACCTTC
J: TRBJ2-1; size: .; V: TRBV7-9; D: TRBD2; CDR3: CASRPGLAAARDNEQFF; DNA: TGTGCCAGCAGACCGGGACTAGCGGCCGCACGGGACAATGAGCAGTTCTTC
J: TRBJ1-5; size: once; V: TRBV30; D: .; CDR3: CAWQGVSRQPQHF; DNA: TGTGCCTGGCAAGGGGTTTCTCGGCAGCCCCAGCATTTT
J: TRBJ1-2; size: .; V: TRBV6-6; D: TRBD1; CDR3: CASRNRGGGGYTF; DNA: TGTGCCAGCCGGAACCGAGGGGGCGGCGGCTACACCTTC